Listed here is a single T cell receptor (beta chain). The germline gives CDR1 SGHTS, CDR2 YDEGEE. This CDR3 has 13 residues. The V end was cut by 0 bases, the J end by 5 bases, with 8 bases between. This sample stems from a study of T cell clonotyping in hematopoietic cell transplantation. TCRdb's table, derived via immunoSEQ multiplex PCR, lists solely in-frame clones and lacks some. The sample carries some 40,000 clones, 94% recorded once. The sequenced sample consisted of peripheral blood mononuclear cells. The rearrangement uses TRBV5-8 and TRBJ1-2, with D unclear. The TCR was taken from a woman aged 50 to 60 in good health. Some clones in this sample may be carry-over from other donors' samples. CDR3 sequence (DNA): TGTGCCAGCAGCTTGGACGTGAAATATGGCTACACCTTC. This translates into CASSLDVKYGYTF.